This is a list of T cell receptor beta chains from one sample in a study of T cells after yellow fever vaccination. TCRdb reprocessed the 5' RACE reads with MiXCR, giving one entry per CDR3 protein. The data hold about 75,000 distinct CDR3 sequences, with 7.3% observed a single time. This material consisted of CD8+ T cells sorted from PBMCs, taken about 10 days after the first yellow fever vaccination. These receptors were obtained from a man aged 18 to 35 who received the YFV17D yellow fever vaccine. The CDR3 runs from the conserved cysteine through the conserved F or W. Fields, in order: clone size, D gene, V gene, J gene, CDR3 protein, CDR3 DNA. D genes are given only for firm matches. Not all rows give a size; the values are once, few, many and, for expanded clones, a class.

clone size: many; D gene: -; V gene: TRBV27; J gene: TRBJ2-5; CDR3 protein: CASSRISGETQYF; CDR3 DNA: TGTGCCAGCAGTCGGATCTCTGGGGAGACCCAGTACTTC
clone size: -; D gene: -; V gene: TRBV7-2; J gene: TRBJ1-1; CDR3 protein: CASSLGVGTWRNTEAFF; CDR3 DNA: TGTGCCAGCAGCTTGGGGGTAGGGACTTGGCGGAACACTGAAGCTTTCTTT
clone size: many; D gene: TRBD1; V gene: TRBV4-1; J gene: TRBJ1-1; CDR3 protein: CASSQAQGAKNTEAFF; CDR3 DNA: TGCGCCAGCAGCCAAGCCCAGGGGGCGAAGAACACTGAAGCTTTCTTT
clone size: -; D gene: -; V gene: TRBV10-1; J gene: TRBJ2-2; CDR3 protein: CASSEGTGEPFF; CDR3 DNA: TGCGCCAGCAGTGAGGGAACCGGGGAGCCGTTTTTT
clone size: many; D gene: -; V gene: TRBV20-1; J gene: TRBJ2-3; CDR3 protein: CSARTLLSTDTQYF; CDR3 DNA: TGCAGTGCTCGGACCCTACTGAGCACAGATACGCAGTATTTT
clone size: -; D gene: TRBD2; V gene: TRBV7-2; J gene: TRBJ2-1; CDR3 protein: CASSGPSGGFSYNEQFF; CDR3 DNA: TGTGCCAGCAGCGGGCCTAGCGGGGGTTTCTCCTACAATGAGCAGTTCTTC
clone size: many; D gene: -; V gene: TRBV5-6; J gene: TRBJ1-5; CDR3 protein: CASSLGGNSNQPQHF; CDR3 DNA: TGTGCCAGCAGCTTGGGGGGGAATAGCAATCAGCCCCAGCATTTT
clone size: -; D gene: -; V gene: TRBV3-1; J gene: TRBJ2-7; CDR3 protein: CASSQGTRPYEQYF; CDR3 DNA: TGTGCCAGCAGCCAAGGAACTAGACCCTACGAGCAGTACTTC
clone size: many; D gene: TRBD2; V gene: TRBV4-3; J gene: TRBJ2-3; CDR3 protein: CASSQDTSGADTQYF; CDR3 DNA: TGCGCCAGCAGCCAAGATACTAGCGGGGCAGATACGCAGTATTTT
clone size: many; D gene: TRBD2; V gene: TRBV5-1; J gene: TRBJ2-3; CDR3 protein: CASSLGGLAGPPTDTQYF; CDR3 DNA: TGCGCCAGCAGCTTGGGAGGACTAGCGGGGCCCCCCACAGATACGCAGTATTTT
clone size: many; D gene: -; V gene: TRBV7-2; J gene: TRBJ2-3; CDR3 protein: CASRRGATSTDTQYF; CDR3 DNA: TGTGCCAGCAGGCGCGGGGCAACTAGCACAGATACGCAGTATTTT
clone size: many; D gene: -; V gene: TRBV20-1; J gene: TRBJ1-1; CDR3 protein: CSARALASWTVMNTEAFF; CDR3 DNA: TGCAGTGCTAGAGCATTGGCATCGTGGACAGTCATGAACACTGAAGCTTTCTTT
clone size: -; D gene: TRBD1; V gene: TRBV7-2; J gene: TRBJ1-2; CDR3 protein: CASSQDRGLVGYGYTF; CDR3 DNA: TGTGCCAGCAGCCAGGACAGGGGGCTCGTCGGCTATGGCTACACCTTC
clone size: -; D gene: -; V gene: TRBV5-6; J gene: TRBJ1-1; CDR3 protein: CASSLVEGVGPNTEAFF; CDR3 DNA: TGTGCCAGCAGCTTGGTAGAGGGGGTAGGGCCGAACACTGAAGCTTTCTTT
clone size: -; D gene: -; V gene: TRBV27; J gene: TRBJ2-1; CDR3 protein: CASSPIAGNSYNEQFF; CDR3 DNA: TGTGCCAGCAGTCCCATCGCGGGTAACTCCTACAATGAGCAGTTCTTC
clone size: -; D gene: -; V gene: TRBV2; J gene: TRBJ1-1; CDR3 protein: CARRDPGATEAFF; CDR3 DNA: TGTGCCAGACGCGATCCAGGGGCAACTGAAGCTTTCTTT
clone size: few; D gene: -; V gene: TRBV12-3/TRBV12-4; J gene: TRBJ1-6; CDR3 protein: CASNHYGQERF; CDR3 DNA: TGTGCCAGCAACCATTATGGCCAGGAACGCTTT
clone size: many; D gene: TRBD2; V gene: TRBV6-5; J gene: TRBJ2-1; CDR3 protein: CASSYRSGGPYNEQFF; CDR3 DNA: TGTGCCAGCAGTTACAGGAGCGGGGGCCCGTACAATGAGCAGTTCTTC
clone size: few; D gene: TRBD2; V gene: TRBV7-2; J gene: TRBJ2-2; CDR3 protein: CASSRREGVGRTGELFF; CDR3 DNA: TGTGCCAGCAGCCGGAGGGAGGGCGTCGGGCGGACCGGGGAGCTGTTTTTT
clone size: -; D gene: -; V gene: TRBV9; J gene: TRBJ2-2; CDR3 protein: CASSLHSVNTGELFF; CDR3 DNA: TGTGCCAGCAGCCTCCACTCGGTGAACACCGGGGAGCTGTTTTTT
clone size: many; D gene: TRBD1; V gene: TRBV7-9; J gene: TRBJ2-7; CDR3 protein: CASSPPGQGALVQYF; CDR3 DNA: TGTGCCAGCAGCCCACCAGGACAGGGGGCTCTAGTGCAGTACTTC
clone size: many; D gene: TRBD2; V gene: TRBV5-1; J gene: TRBJ2-3; CDR3 protein: CASSLAGGSTDTQYF; CDR3 DNA: TGCGCCAGCAGTCTAGCGGGGGGGAGCACAGATACGCAGTATTTT
clone size: few; D gene: -; V gene: TRBV6-1; J gene: TRBJ2-3; CDR3 protein: CASSDLTDTQYF; CDR3 DNA: TGTGCCAGCAGTGACCTAACAGATACGCAGTATTTT
clone size: many; D gene: -; V gene: TRBV7-6; J gene: TRBJ2-1; CDR3 protein: CASSLGDGAYNEQFF; CDR3 DNA: TGTGCCAGCAGCTTAGGGGACGGAGCCTACAATGAGCAGTTCTTC
clone size: many; D gene: -; V gene: TRBV11-2; J gene: TRBJ2-5; CDR3 protein: CAIRRGETQYF; CDR3 DNA: TGTGCCATCCGGAGGGGCGAGACCCAGTACTTC
clone size: few; D gene: -; V gene: TRBV6-2/TRBV6-3; J gene: TRBJ1-2; CDR3 protein: CASTRDGYGYTF; CDR3 DNA: TGTGCCAGCACCAGGGACGGCTATGGCTACACCTTC
clone size: -; D gene: TRBD1; V gene: TRBV3-1; J gene: TRBJ1-6; CDR3 protein: CASSQVIGTADNSPLHF; CDR3 DNA: TGTGCCAGCAGCCAAGTAATCGGGACAGCTGATAATTCACCCCTCCACTTT
clone size: -; D gene: -; V gene: TRBV11-2; J gene: TRBJ2-3; CDR3 protein: CASSSRTGTTDTQYF; CDR3 DNA: TGTGCCAGCAGCTCCCGGACTGGGACGACAGATACGCAGTATTTT
clone size: many; D gene: -; V gene: TRBV9; J gene: TRBJ1-1; CDR3 protein: CASSAHRATEAFF; CDR3 DNA: TGTGCCAGCAGCGCCCACAGGGCCACTGAAGCTTTCTTT
clone size: -; D gene: TRBD1; V gene: TRBV12-3/TRBV12-4; J gene: TRBJ1-1; CDR3 protein: CASSLVGTGVTEAFF; CDR3 DNA: TGTGCCAGCAGTTTAGTAGGGACAGGGGTCACTGAAGCTTTCTTT
clone size: many; D gene: TRBD2; V gene: TRBV5-6; J gene: TRBJ2-5; CDR3 protein: CASSLQLAVWETQYF; CDR3 DNA: TGTGCCAGCAGCTTACAACTAGCGGTCTGGGAGACCCAGTACTTC
clone size: -; D gene: TRBD2; V gene: TRBV7-6; J gene: TRBJ2-3; CDR3 protein: CASSTLAGGPADTQYF; CDR3 DNA: TGTGCCAGCAGCACACTAGCGGGGGGGCCGGCAGATACGCAGTATTTT